A single T cell receptor beta chain is shown here with its context. The data were taken from a study of blood T cell repertoires in COVID-19. Overall study context: T cells, B-cell-depleted T cells, or PBMCs provided the cDNA or gDNA that served as material.

In the original analysis: Reference gene primers were amplified, and this amplification served to estimate nucleated cell counts. TCRdb's table, derived via immunoSEQ multiplex PCR, lists solely in-frame clones and lacks some. From that table come the V and J calls and clone size; the DNA was used to work out D and trimming. The profile shows about 250,000 clones, roughly 90% of them singletons. This receptor was obtained from a woman aged 25 to 45 with acute COVID-19. Material: PBMCs or T cells enriched from blood (not recorded which).

In nucleotides, the CDR3 is TGTGCCGTCGACGCGGTCGAAGCGGGGGGTGGCGGCGAGCAGTTCTTC. Residues: CAVDAVEAGGGGEQFF. The chain has TRBV11-2 and TRBJ2-1, with 9 bases fitting TRBD2. This CDR3 has 16 amino acids. Looked up from germline, CDR1 is SGHAT and CDR2 is FQNNGV. The V and J ends lost 11 bases and 10 bases, in that order; junction bases with no gene match: 21.